Listed here are 31 T cell receptor beta chains from one sample, sequenced in a study of CD8+CD57+ T cells in acquired aplastic anemia. Genomic DNA, the template, was used for profiling of the TCR beta VDJ and CDR3. TCRdb ran MiXCR on the reads and lists one entry per CDR3 protein. The sample lists roughly 420,000 distinct CDR3 sequences; roughly 68% were seen once. The source material was sorted CD4+, CD8+, or CD8+CD57+ T cells (not recorded which) from PBMCs. Receptors were obtained from a human donor in good health, serving as a control.

The chain links TRBV12-3 or TRBV12-4 to TRBJ2-1; D ambiguous. V lost 5 bases to trimming and J lost 5 bases, with 7 bases between them. The CDR3 totals 12 residues. CDR3 nucleotides: TGTGCCAGCAGTGAACCAGACAATGAGCAGTTCTTC. Encoded protein: CASSEPDNEQFF.

This clonotype was detected ten times or more. The chain uses TRBV29-1 and TRBJ1-3; weak D call: TRBD1 (5 bases). The CDR3 covers 15 residues. Germline V gene sequence: CDR1 SQVTM, CDR2 ANQGSEA. Trimming left V 0 bases short and J 0 bases short, with 9 bases between. CDR3 loop: CSVEEGRSSGNTIYF. As DNA, the CDR3 is TGCAGCGTTGAAGAGGGACGTTCCTCTGGAAACACCATATATTTT.

The chain joins TRBV5-1 to TRBJ1-2, with D possibly being TRBD1 (6 bases). This CDR3 contains 15 residues. Trimming pared 3 bases from V and 0 bases from J, leaving 12 bases between. The V gene's germline CDR1 is SGHRS and CDR2 YFSETQ. Written as DNA, the CDR3 is TGCGCCAGCAGCTCCGGGAACAGGGCTAACTATGGCTACACCTTC. Its protein is CASSSGNRANYGYTF.

The CDR3: CSASSGQDYDEQYF. The CDR3 DNA reads as TGCAGTGCTAGTTCGGGACAGGACTATGACGAGCAGTACTTC. The chain carries TRBV20-1 and TRBJ2-7, with 8 bases matching TRBD1. Losses at the gene ends were 3 bases for V and 5 bases for J; bases not matched to a gene: 9. This CDR3 has 14 residues. Per the germline V gene, CDR1 is DFQATT and CDR2 is SNEGSKA (reference sequence).

This clonotype was found many times. The V call is TRBV5-5, the J call TRBJ1-6; D gene unclear. V dropped 5 bases and J dropped 6 bases, with 9 bases sitting between them. Per the germline V gene, CDR1 is SGHKS and CDR2 is YYEKEE (reference sequence). The CDR3 sequence is 13 residues long. The CDR3: CASRRTFNSPLHF. In DNA, the CDR3 is TGTGCCAGCAGGAGGACTTTTAATTCACCCCTCCACTTT.

The J gene is TRBJ1-2, the V gene TRBV5-8; possible D gene TRBD1, 5 bases. The CDR3 length is 15 residues. Trimming left V 4 bases short and J 8 bases short, with 21 bases between. Germline-derived CDR1 and CDR2 are SGHTS and YDEGEE. The CDR3 coding sequence is TGTGCCAGCAGCCTGGCCGAAGGGGCAACAGACGGCTACACCTTC. Translating it yields CASSLAEGATDGYTF.

The chain couples TRBV20-1 to TRBJ1-1, with 7 bases aligning to TRBD1. V trimming: 6 bases; J trimming: 4 bases; junction bases outside the gene matches: 14. The CDR3 totals 15 residues. Germline V CDR1 and CDR2: DFQATT, SNEGSKA (reference sequence). The CDR3 bases are TGCAGTGCCAGGATCTCAGGGGGGGTGGGCACTGAAGCTTTCTTT. Translating gives CSARISGGVGTEAFF.

This clonotype was counted only a few times. The rearrangement joins TRBV12-3 or TRBV12-4 to TRBJ2-2; no clear D. The CDR3 has 14 residues. Trimming shortened V by 5 bases and J by 2 bases, and 9 bases separated the two germline ends. CDR3 amino acids: CASSRVSNTGELFF. The CDR3 DNA reads TGTGCCAGCAGTAGAGTCAGTAACACCGGGGAGCTGTTTTTT.

This clonotype was detected ten times or more. This chain links TRBV20-1 with TRBJ2-7; D is perhaps TRBD2 (6 bases). From germline, CDR1 is DFQATT and CDR2 SNEGSKA (reference sequence). Trimming stripped 1 base from V and 0 bases from J, with 16 bases between. The CDR3 is made up of 16 amino acids. Here the CDR3 DNA reads TGCAGTGCTAGAGGGTTAGCGGACATCGCCTCCTACGAGCAGTACTTC. This translates into CSARGLADIASYEQYF.

V is TRBV10-3 and J is TRBJ2-6; no clear D. There are 16 residues in the CDR3. V was pared by 5 bases and J by 1 base, with 12 bases between. Germline V gene sequence: CDR1 ENHRY, CDR2 SYGVKD. CDR3 protein: CAISYSSGSGANVLTF. CDR3 in DNA: TGTGCCATCAGTTACTCTTCCGGGTCTGGGGCCAACGTCCTGACTTTC.

The genes are TRBV24-1 and TRBJ1-1; D is possibly TRBD1 (5 bases). CDR3 size: 14 residues. Trimming left V 7 bases short and J 6 bases short, with 17 bases between. Germline V CDR1 and CDR2: KGHDR, SFDVKD. CDR3 sequence (DNA): TGTGCCACCAGCGGCGGGGGAGGAGACTCTGAAGCTTTCTTT. Encoded protein: CATSGGGGDSEAFF.

The V call is TRBV20-1, the J call TRBJ1-1, with D unresolved. Germline V lookup: CDR1 DFQATT, CDR2 SNEGSKA (reference sequence). V lost 4 bases, J lost 6 bases, and 18 bases lay in between. This CDR3 spans 14 amino acids. The CDR3 spells CSATPNKEAAEAFF. In DNA, the CDR3 is TGCAGTGCTACCCCCAACAAAGAGGCGGCTGAAGCTTTCTTT.

This clonotype was recorded at least ten times. The V gene is TRBV7-2, the J gene TRBJ1-2; D call uncertain. The CDR3 totals 15 residues. Per germline, CDR1 SGHTA and CDR2 FQGNSA. V lost 4 bases and J lost 4, with 16 bases in between. This CDR3 reads CASSSVKGSFYGYTF. The DNA for the CDR3 is TGTGCCAGCAGCTCAGTGAAAGGCAGCTTCTATGGCTACACCTTC.

Points on this clonotype: At one end, the junction sequence differs from germline, possibly due to a read error. The chain employs TRBV7-2 and TRBJ2-7, with D tentatively TRBD2 (6 bases). The germline gives CDR1 SGHTA, CDR2 FQGNSA. This CDR3 spans 14 amino acids. This chain's CDR3 is CASSLEWTTKGNEF. The DNA of the CDR3 is TGTGCCAGCAGCTTGGAGTGGACTACCAAGGGGAATGAGTTC.

This chain joins TRBV29-1 and TRBJ1-6; 10 nucleotides agree with TRBD1. CDR3 length: 14 residues. In germline, CDR1 is SQVTM, CDR2 ANQGSEA. V lost 4 bases and J lost 6; bases outside the gene matches: 3. The CDR3 coding sequence is TGCAGCGTTGTGGGACAGGGGACTAATTCACCCCTCCACTTT. Translated: CSVVGQGTNSPLHF.

This clonotype was recorded many times. The CDR3, as DNA: TGCGCCAGCAGCTTGGCCATGGAGACCCAGTACTTC. It yields the protein CASSLAMETQYF. V gene TRBV5-1 combines with J gene TRBJ2-5, with D hard to call. This CDR3 has 12 residues. Germline V gene sequence: CDR1 SGHRS, CDR2 YFSETQ. Trimming stripped 0 bases from V and 5 bases from J, with 5 bases between.

For this clonotype: The CDR3 ends on some other residue instead of the conserved phenylalanine or tryptophan, so this is likely a read error. The DNA is left out, because the CDR3 cannot be placed on it with certainty; the CDR3 is given as TCRdb lists it. This chain uses TRBV9 with TRBJ1-6. The CDR3 spans 14 residues, counting both ends. Per germline, CDR1 SGDLS and CDR2 YYNGEE. This CDR3 is CASGERARAVLRDS.

This chain uses TRBV12-3 or TRBV12-4 with TRBJ2-5, with D perhaps TRBD2 (6 bases). The length of the CDR3 is 12 residues. V gave up 7 bases and J gave up 5 bases, with 11 bases separating them. The CDR3 reads CASNQGGETQYF. For the CDR3, the DNA is TGTGCCAGCAATCAAGGAGGGGAGACCCAGTACTTC.

This clonotype was detected many times. V usage is TRBV29-1 and J usage is TRBJ1-1; no firm D call. The CDR3 covers 13 residues. Germline CDR1 and CDR2: SQVTM and ANQGSEA. V was pared by 0 bases and J by 3 bases, with 8 bases between. CDR3 region: CSVEEVRDTEAFF. DNA of the CDR3: TGCAGCGTTGAAGAGGTCAGAGACACTGAAGCTTTCTTT.

The rearrangement uses TRBV20-1 and TRBJ2-3, with a possible D match to TRBD1 (6 bases). The germline V gene encodes CDR1 DFQATT and CDR2 SNEGSKA (reference sequence). The CDR3 is made up of 12 amino acids. The V gene lost 5 bases and the J gene lost 11 bases, with 17 bases spanning the gap. The CDR3 loop is CSAWSKGVMQYF. The CDR3 DNA is TGCAGTGCTTGGTCGAAGGGGGTGATGCAGTATTTT.

As for this clonotype: At one of its ends the junction is not consistent with the germline gene, which may arise from a read error. The chain employs TRBV19 and TRBJ1-2, with D possibly being TRBD1 (6 bases). The germline V gene encodes CDR1 LNHDA and CDR2 SQIVND (reference sequence). The CDR3 is 15 amino acids. CDR3 region: CASSIERTALKRSIF. CDR3 sequence (DNA): TGTGCCAGTAGTATAGAGCGGACAGCCCTGAAGCGTTCTATCTTC.

Concerning this clonotype itself: The CDR3 does not close with the conserved phenylalanine or tryptophan, likely indicating a read error. The genes are TRBV12-3 or TRBV12-4 and TRBJ2-3; 11 nucleotides agree with TRBD2. The length of the CDR3 is 15 residues. J was trimmed by 4 bases and V by 6 bases; bases with no gene match: 6. CDR3 in DNA: TGTGCCAGCAGCCCTCTAGCGGGGGGCCCAGATACGCAGTATCTT. It specifies CASSPLAGGPDTQYL.

Many counts were recorded for this clonotype. This chain links TRBV20-1 with TRBJ2-3; D unclear. V lost 5 bases to trimming and J lost 0 bases, with 6 bases between them. The length of the CDR3 is 12 residues. Germline CDR1 is DFQATT and CDR2 is SNEGSKA (reference sequence). The CDR3 DNA reads as TGCAGTGCTTATTCTAGCACAGATACGCAGTATTTT. Its translation: CSAYSSTDTQYF.

Notes on this clonotype: One junction end does not reproduce the germline sequence, and a read error may be involved. The CDR3 bases are TGTGCCAGCAGCTTACCAGGACGGTGTGGTAACGAGCAGTACTTC. Translated: CASSLPGRCGNEQYF. The J gene is TRBJ2-7, the V gene TRBV5-1; D is undetermined. CDR3 length equals 15 residues. Germline V lookup: CDR1 SGHRS, CDR2 YFSETQ. Filled out from reference TRBV5-1 and TRBJ2-7, the complete variable domain reads KAGVTQTPRYLIKTRGQQVTLSCSPISGHRSVSWYQQTPGQGLQFLFEYFSETQRNKGNFPGRFSGRQFSNSRSEMNVSTLELGDSALYLCASSLPGRCGNEQYFGPGTRLTVT.

V gene TRBV27 combines with J gene TRBJ2-5; tentatively, D is TRBD1 (6 bases). The germline gives CDR1 MNHEY, CDR2 SMNVEV (reference sequence). This CDR3 region has 15 residues. The germline V and J ends were trimmed by 1 base and 4 bases, with 13 bases remaining between them. CDR3 loop: CASSLYLDSRETQYF. CDR3 DNA: TGTGCCAGCAGTTTATATCTGGACAGTCGAGAGACCCAGTACTTC.

This clonotype was recorded at least ten times. CDR3 sequence (DNA): TGTGCCAGCAGCTTAGTAGGGGGGACAGAGATGAACACTGAAGCTTTCTTT. Translating gives CASSLVGGTEMNTEAFF. The chain joins TRBV7-2 to TRBJ1-1, with 7 bases fitting TRBD1. Losses at the gene ends were 1 base for V and 0 bases for J; bases not matched to a gene: 8. This CDR3 is built from 17 residues. CDR1 and CDR2 from the germline V gene are SGHTA and FQGNSA.

CDR3 DNA: TGTGCCAGCAGCGAACAGGTACAGGGAGGCGACCACACCTTC. It specifies CASSEQVQGGDHTF. This chain connects TRBV2 to TRBJ1-2, with D perhaps TRBD1 (6 bases). Trimming shortened V by 6 bases and J by 12 bases, and 23 bases separated the two germline ends. There are 14 residues in the CDR3. Germline V lookup: CDR1 SNHLY, CDR2 FYNNEI.

This clonotype has at least ten counts. The chain is built from TRBV12-3 or TRBV12-4 and TRBJ1-2, with D maybe TRBD1 (6 bases). V lost 6 bases to trimming and J lost 3 bases, with 11 bases between them. CDR3 size: 13 residues. The DNA for the CDR3 is TGTGCCAGCAGACCGGACAGCTACTATGGCTACACCTTC. Its translation: CASRPDSYYGYTF.

In regard to this clonotype: Because it lacks the conserved phenylalanine or tryptophan at the end, this CDR3 is likely a read error. No DNA is shown, since the ends of the CDR3 on it are uncertain; the CDR3 is the one TCRdb lists. The genes are TRBV7-4 and TRBJ2-7; TRBD2 reflects the table's D call only, with no check against the DNA. CDR1 and CDR2 (germline): SGHVT, SQSDAQ. Inclusive of both ends, the CDR3 amounts to 13 amino acids. The CDR3 region is CASSADYRYEKDL.

As concerns this clonotype: The germline gene is not matched at one end of the junction; a read error may be the cause. The genes are TRBV12-3 or TRBV12-4 and TRBJ2-6; D could derive from TRBD1 or TRBD2 (5 bases each). The CDR3 runs 17 residues. The chain's CDR3 is CASSVRTGLSGANVLFF. As DNA, the CDR3 is TGTGCCAGCAGCGTACGGACGGGGCTGAGTGGGGCCAACGTCCTGTTTTTC.

Comments on this clonotype: It is likely a read error, because the conserved phenylalanine at the end of the CDR3 is missing. Because the CDR3's place on the DNA is in doubt, the DNA is left out and the CDR3 is given as listed by TCRdb. This chain joins TRBV15 and TRBJ1-3. Germline CDR1 reads LNHNV; CDR2 reads YYDKDF (reference sequence). The CDR3 has 14 residues if both end residues are counted. CDR3 loop: CASSSAPTGNTVYL.